Below are 30 T cell receptor beta chains sequenced from a single sample in a study of siplizumab effects on memory and regulatory T cells. Generated by immunoSEQ multiplex PCR, the TCRdb table keeps only in-frame clones and is missing some. The table lists more than 70,000 clones, around 93% of them singletons, with approximately 17% in the top ten. The sequenced sample was CD8+ T cells sorted from blood. The receptors originated from a human donor in good health.

V is TRBV19 and J is TRBJ2-3, with a weak D call TRBD1 (6 bases). CDR1 and CDR2 (germline): LNHDA, SQIVND (reference sequence). The CDR3 totals 17 residues. V dropped 1 base and J dropped 2 bases, with 16 bases sitting between them. The CDR3 reads CASSIGTPGHLTDTQYF. The CDR3 DNA sequence: TGTGCCAGTAGTATAGGGACACCGGGACACCTCACAGATACGCAGTATTTT.

This chain joins TRBV27 and TRBJ1-1; D not certain. Trimming stripped 6 bases from V and 3 bases from J, with 8 bases between. The CDR3 contains 12 residues. Germline CDR1 is MNHEY and CDR2 is SMNVEV (reference sequence). CDR3 sequence: CASSPGYTEAFF. The CDR3 bases are TGTGCCAGCAGCCCCGGGTACACTGAAGCTTTCTTT.

The V and J genes are TRBV9 and TRBJ1-3, with 7 bases fitting TRBD1. CDR3 length: 15 amino acids. With 3 bases clipped from V and 0 bases from J, the junction kept 3 bases outside the gene matches. Germline CDR1 is SGDLS and CDR2 is YYNGEE. The CDR3 here is CASSAGTDSGNTIYF. DNA of the CDR3: TGTGCCAGCAGCGCCGGGACAGACTCTGGAAACACCATATATTTT.

V gene TRBV6-5 combines with J gene TRBJ2-7; either TRBD1 or TRBD2 may fit D (5 bases each). Per germline, CDR1 MNHEY and CDR2 SVGAGI. Between the trimmed V and J ends, which lost 3 bases and 2 bases, there was a span of 11 bases. The CDR3 has 14 amino acids. CDR3 bases: TGTGCCAGCAGTTATTGGGGGACCACCTACGAGCAGTACTTC. Translation: CASSYWGTTYEQYF.

The genes are TRBV7-2 and TRBJ2-7, with 8 nucleotides matching TRBD2. V shed 4 bases and J 3 bases; nucleotides not matched to a gene: 11. Germline V lookup: CDR1 SGHTA, CDR2 FQGNSA. CDR3 length: 16 amino acids. The CDR3 sequence: CASSWIPSGSDYEQYF. The CDR3 DNA sequence: TGTGCCAGCAGCTGGATCCCTAGCGGGTCAGACTACGAGCAGTACTTC.

V gene TRBV9 combines with J gene TRBJ1-1; possible D gene TRBD1, 6 bases. The CDR3 extends over 14 amino acids. Trimming left V 1 base short and J 2 bases short, with 9 bases between. Germline V lookup: CDR1 SGDLS, CDR2 YYNGEE. The chain's CDR3 is CASSVTGSNTEAFF. The CDR3 DNA sequence: TGTGCCAGCAGCGTAACAGGGTCTAACACTGAAGCTTTCTTT.

In its sample, this clone was seen once. This chain connects TRBV19 to TRBJ2-7; D unclear. Germline V CDR1 and CDR2: LNHDA, SQIVND (reference sequence). There are 13 residues in the CDR3. V dropped 5 bases and J dropped 5 bases, with 13 bases sitting between them. DNA for the CDR3: TGTGCCAGTAGTCTGTCTCTAGACCACGAGCAGTACTTC. It codes for CASSLSLDHEQYF.

The chain employs TRBV27 and TRBJ1-1; 10 bases map to TRBD1. After removal of 4 bases from V and 0 bases from J, the junction contained 5 bases not matched to a gene. The CDR3 has 16 amino acids. CDR1 and CDR2 (germline): MNHEY, SMNVEV (reference sequence). CDR3 protein: CASSSSDRGLNTEAFF. CDR3 bases: TGTGCCAGCAGTTCCTCGGACAGGGGGTTGAACACTGAAGCTTTCTTT.

The chain recombines TRBV4-1 with TRBJ1-2; the D gene is possibly TRBD1 (6 bases). This CDR3 has 17 amino acids. Germline V gene lookup returns CDR1 MGHRA and CDR2 YSYEKL. Trimming removed 4 bases from V and 5 bases from J, with 23 bases in between. The CDR3 spells CASSRVAREVGGYGYTF. The CDR3 DNA reads TGCGCCAGCAGCCGAGTGGCGCGGGAGGTAGGGGGATATGGCTACACCTTC.

The chain combines TRBV4-1 with TRBJ1-1, with unresolved D. This CDR3 has 14 residues. Germline values: CDR1 MGHRA, CDR2 YSYEKL. V gave up 10 bases and J gave up 0 bases, with 15 bases separating them. CDR3 bases: TGCGCCACCTCCATCGGGGTAATGAACACTGAAGCTTTCTTT. Protein: CATSIGVMNTEAFF.

The chain employs TRBV12-5 and TRBJ2-1, with 7 nucleotides matching TRBD2. The CDR3 contains 15 residues. The ends lost 7 bases at V and 8 bases at J; junction bases unmatched: 14. Germline V CDR1 and CDR2: LGHNT, FRNRAP. CDR3 loop: CASALAPAGEDEQFF. The CDR3 coding sequence is TGTGCTAGTGCCCTAGCCCCCGCGGGAGAGGATGAGCAGTTCTTC.

This chain joins TRBV29-1 and TRBJ2-3; 13 nucleotides line up with TRBD2. The J segment lost 1 base and the V segment lost 6 bases, leaving 10 bases of the junction unmatched. The V gene's germline CDR1 is SQVTM and CDR2 ANQGSEA. There are 17 residues in the CDR3. The CDR3 coding sequence is TGCAGCGTCGACGGGACTAGCGGGACGATGGGCACAGATACGCAGTATTTT. Amino acid sequence: CSVDGTSGTMGTDTQYF.

V and J are TRBV19 and TRBJ1-1; D ambiguous. Per the germline V gene, CDR1 is LNHDA and CDR2 is SQIVND (reference sequence). The CDR3 is made up of 12 amino acids. The ends were cut back, 7 bases at V and 7 bases at J, with 13 bases in the middle. Here the CDR3 DNA reads TGTGCCAGTACGGCGAGGGCCAGTGAAGCTTTCTTT. Its protein product is CASTARASEAFF.

The chain uses TRBV2 and TRBJ2-1; 10 bases agree with TRBD2. Germline V lookup: CDR1 SNHLY, CDR2 FYNNEI. Trimming at V came to 8 bases and at J to 10 bases, leaving 14 bases not matched to a gene. The CDR3 extends over 15 amino acids. CDR3 sequence (DNA): TGTGCCAGCCCCCTGTCCCCTAGCGGGAGCGGGGAGCAGTTCTTC. Its translation: CASPLSPSGSGEQFF.

J is TRBJ1-2 and V is TRBV21-1; TRBD1 is the table's D call and was not checked against the DNA. TRBV21-1 is an annotated pseudogene. CDR3 length: 14 residues. The CDR3 sequence is CASSRQGAHYGYTF. Here the CDR3 DNA reads TGTGCCAGCAGCCGGCAGGGGGCCCACTATGGCTACACCTTC.

The chain uses TRBV18 and TRBJ2-3; TRBD2 matches at 10 bases. V was clipped by 3 bases and J by 1 base; unmatched bases: 4. Per germline, CDR1 KGHSH and CDR2 LQKENI. This CDR3 comprises 16 residues. CDR3 DNA sequence: TGTGCCAGCTCACCTCTTAGCGGGAGGCGCACAGATACGCAGTATTTT. Its protein is CASSPLSGRRTDTQYF.

This clone was observed a single time. This sequence joins TRBV7-9 and TRBJ2-1; 11 positions agree with TRBD2. The germline V gene has CDR1 SEHNR and CDR2 FQNEAQ (reference sequence). Trimming cost V 1 base and J 9 bases; bases outside gene matches: 5. This CDR3 is built from 15 residues. The CDR3 sequence is CASSLVLAGVSEQFF. The DNA of the CDR3 is TGTGCCAGCAGCTTAGTACTAGCGGGAGTTAGTGAGCAGTTCTTC.

This clone was detected only once. DNA for the CDR3: TGTGCCAGCAGCCAAACAGGGCCCGAGCAGTACTTC. Its protein product is CASSQTGPEQYF. V and J are TRBV7-9 and TRBJ2-7, with D possibly being TRBD1 (6 bases). CDR1 is SEHNR and CDR2 is FQNEAQ in the germline V gene (reference sequence). The CDR3 length is 12 residues. V was pared by 5 bases and J by 6 bases, with 11 bases between.

The chain carries TRBV7-9 and TRBJ1-1, with 8 bases that match TRBD1. J gave up 0 bases and V 4 bases, and 10 bases lay outside the gene matches. The CDR3 covers 17 residues. The germline V gene encodes CDR1 SEHNR and CDR2 FQNEAQ (reference sequence). The CDR3 loop reads CASSSGQVGFMNTEAFF. CDR3 nucleotides: TGTGCCAGCAGCTCGGGACAGGTGGGGTTCATGAACACTGAAGCTTTCTTT.

V usage is TRBV19 and J usage is TRBJ2-7; 11 bases are shared with TRBD1. The CDR3 is 15 residues long. The V and J ends lost 7 bases and 5 bases, in that order; junction bases with no gene match: 10. Per the germline V gene, CDR1 is LNHDA and CDR2 is SQIVND (reference sequence). The CDR3 region is CASTRGTGGVNEQYF. In DNA form, the CDR3 reads TGTGCCAGTACCCGCGGGACAGGGGGAGTGAACGAGCAGTACTTC. Full variable domain (remainder filled in from reference TRBV19 and TRBJ2-7): DGGITQSPKYLFRKEGQNVTLSCEQNLNHDAMYWYRQDPGQGLRLIYYSQIVNDFQKGDIAEGYSVSREKKESFPLTVTSAQKNPTAFYLCASTRGTGGVNEQYFGPGTRLTVT.

V gene TRBV15 combines with J gene TRBJ2-1; tentatively, D is TRBD1 or TRBD2 (5 bases each). Germline V lookup: CDR1 LNHNV, CDR2 YYDKDF (reference sequence). The CDR3 runs 16 residues. V lost 5 bases and J lost 2, with 16 bases in between. The CDR3 DNA reads TGTGCCACCAGCGTGGGGACCGAGGGGCCCTACAATGAGCAGTTCTTC. This encodes CATSVGTEGPYNEQFF. The full variable domain, rest sourced from reference TRBV15 and TRBJ2-1, is DAMVIQNPRYQVTQFGKPVTLSCSQTLNHNVMYWYQQKSSQAPKLLFHYYDKDFNNEADTPDNFQSRRPNTSFCFLDIRSPGLGDTAMYLCATSVGTEGPYNEQFFGPGTRLTVL.

This clone was seen a single time. V gene TRBV5-8 combines with J gene TRBJ2-7, with D possibly TRBD2 on 5 matching bases. The germline V gene has CDR1 SGHTS and CDR2 YDEGEE. CDR3 length equals 16 residues. V was trimmed by 0 bases and J by 0 bases, leaving 13 bases between them. This CDR3 reads CASSLAGLAYSYEQYF. For the CDR3, the DNA is TGTGCCAGCAGCTTGGCCGGGCTAGCTTACTCCTACGAGCAGTACTTC.

Sample share makes this clone medium-sized. This sequence joins TRBV19 and TRBJ2-7; either TRBD1 or TRBD2 may fit D (5 bases each). V was trimmed by 3 bases and J by 6 bases, leaving 21 bases between them. The V gene's germline CDR1 is LNHDA and CDR2 SQIVND (reference sequence). There are 16 residues in the CDR3. The CDR3 loop reads CASSMDYGGLSREQYF. For the CDR3, the DNA is TGTGCCAGTAGTATGGATTATGGGGGATTAAGTCGCGAGCAGTACTTC.

V is TRBV7-9 and J is TRBJ2-7; D ambiguous. V lost 4 bases to trimming and J lost 3 bases, with 13 bases between them. Looked up from germline, CDR1 is SEHNR and CDR2 is FQNEAQ (reference sequence). This CDR3 has 14 amino acids. For the CDR3, the DNA is TGTGCCAGCAGCTCCCCGGGCGTAAACTACGAGCAGTACTTC. Translation: CASSSPGVNYEQYF. Using reference TRBV7-9 and TRBJ2-7 for the parts outside the CDR3, the full variable domain is DTGVSQNPRHKITKRGQNVTFRCDPISEHNRLYWYRQTLGQGPEFLTYFQNEAQLEKSRLLSDRFSAERPKGSFSTLEIQRTEQGDSAMYLCASSSPGVNYEQYFGPGTRLTVT.

The rearrangement joins TRBV5-5 to TRBJ2-7; TRBD1 matches at 7 bases. V lost 3 bases and J lost 1; bases outside the gene matches: 7. The CDR3 is 15 amino acids. Germline loops: CDR1 SGHKS, CDR2 YYEKEE (reference sequence). The CDR3 region is CASSSYLGQSYEQYF. CDR3 in DNA: TGTGCCAGCAGCTCTTACCTGGGACAGTCCTACGAGCAGTACTTC.

The chain employs TRBV19 and TRBJ2-1, with D uncertain. CDR1 LNHDA and CDR2 SQIVND come from the germline V gene (reference sequence). The CDR3 has 16 amino acids. V lost 5 bases to trimming and J lost 4 bases, with 18 bases between them. CDR3 sequence: CASSWVHLEWYNEQFF. The CDR3 DNA sequence: TGTGCCAGTAGTTGGGTCCACCTAGAGTGGTACAATGAGCAGTTCTTC.

The chain has TRBV15 and TRBJ2-2; D is ambiguous. The CDR3 is 15 amino acids. CDR1 and CDR2 (germline): LNHNV, YYDKDF (reference sequence). V was shortened by 0 bases and J by 6 bases, with 11 bases between the two germline ends. The chain's CDR3 is CATSRDLSLAGELFF. CDR3 in DNA: TGTGCCACCAGCAGAGACCTTAGTCTGGCCGGGGAGCTGTTTTTT.

The chain has TRBV5-5 and TRBJ2-7; TRBD1 is a possible D gene (5 bases). This CDR3 is built from 14 residues. V was clipped by 4 bases and J by 2 bases, with 13 bases between them. The V gene's germline CDR1 is SGHKS and CDR2 YYEKEE (reference sequence). Here the CDR3 DNA reads TGTGCCAGCAGCGGTGGACATGGGGCCTACGAGCAGTACTTC. This sequence encodes CASSGGHGAYEQYF.

The chain employs TRBV7-2 and TRBJ2-5; 9 bases align to TRBD2. V lost 5 bases to trimming and J lost 2 bases; unmatched junction nucleotides: 15. This CDR3 is built from 18 residues. Germline CDR1 reads SGHTA; CDR2 reads FQGNSA. The CDR3 DNA reads as TGTGCCAGCAGCCCGTGGGGGGCGTCTAGCGGGAATCAAGAGACCCAGTACTTC. It specifies CASSPWGASSGNQETQYF.

V and J are TRBV10-1 and TRBJ2-1, with D perhaps TRBD1 (6 bases). Germline lookup yields CDR1 WNHNN and CDR2 SYGVQD (reference sequence). Trimming shortened V by 5 bases and J by 6 bases, and 14 bases separated the two germline ends. The CDR3 is 14 amino acids. CDR3: CASSSTGSSNEQFF. In DNA, the CDR3 is TGCGCCAGCAGTTCTACAGGGTCGAGCAATGAGCAGTTCTTC.